These 27 T cell receptor beta chains were all obtained from the same sample, sequenced in a study of T cell responses to AZD1222 COVID-19 vaccine. TCRdb's table, derived via immunoSEQ multiplex PCR, lists solely in-frame clones and lacks some. The sample yields 98,000 or so clones, around 89% seen once. The sequencing used peripheral blood, collected on day 0 of AZD1222 vaccination. All receptors derive from an adult in good health.

This clone was seen just once. Written as DNA, the CDR3 is TGTGCCAGTAGTGTTCGGGACAGGGCCTATGGCTACACCTTC. Its translation is CASSVRDRAYGYTF. This rearrangement joins TRBV19 to TRBJ1-2; 9 bases are shared with TRBD1. Germline CDR1 and CDR2: LNHDA and SQIVND (reference sequence). V shed 5 bases, J shed 4 bases, and the junction held 5 bases outside the gene matches. The CDR3 sequence is 14 residues long. Based on the CDR3 plus reference TRBV19 and TRBJ1-2, the full variable domain is DGGITQSPKYLFRKEGQNVTLSCEQNLNHDAMYWYRQDPGQGLRLIYYSQIVNDFQKGDIAEGYSVSREKKESFPLTVTSAQKNPTAFYLCASSVRDRAYGYTFGSGTRLTVV.

J is TRBJ1-2 and V is TRBV27; unclear D gene. CDR1 is MNHEY, CDR2 SMNVEV, per germline (reference sequence). This CDR3 is 15 amino acids long. The V gene lost 1 base and the J gene lost 4 bases, with 13 bases spanning the gap. The CDR3 nucleotides read TGTGCCAGCAGTTTATTCTCCCCGGAAATCTATGGCTACACCTTC. It codes for CASSLFSPEIYGYTF.

This rearrangement joins TRBV11-1 to TRBJ1-1; D perhaps matches TRBD1 (5 bases). V was cut by 3 bases and J by 8 bases, with 10 bases left in between. This CDR3 spans 12 amino acids. The germline V gene has CDR1 SGHAT and CDR2 FQDESV (reference sequence). The CDR3 nucleotides read TGTGCCAGCAGCTTCCGGGACCGGGAAGCTTTCTTT. Protein: CASSFRDREAFF.

The rearrangement joins TRBV10-3 to TRBJ1-1; D ambiguous. The germline V and J ends were trimmed by 10 bases and 11 bases, with 20 bases remaining between them. In germline, CDR1 is ENHRY, CDR2 SYGVKD. The CDR3 is 12 amino acids. In DNA, the CDR3 is TGTGCCACCATGGATGGGGTAGGCGCGGCTTTCTTT. This gives the protein CATMDGVGAAFF.

J is TRBJ2-1 and V is TRBV6-5, with TRBD1 matching 7 bases. There are 13 residues in the CDR3. V was pared by 2 bases and J by 5 bases, with 0 bases of the junction left unmatched. The germline V gene has CDR1 MNHEY and CDR2 SVGAGI. In DNA form, the CDR3 reads TGTGCCAGCAGTTACGGGACAGACAATGAGCAGTTCTTC. Translated: CASSYGTDNEQFF.

The chain couples TRBV7-9 to TRBJ2-5, with TRBD2 as a possible D gene (5 bases). The germline V gene has CDR1 SEHNR and CDR2 FQNEAQ (reference sequence). This CDR3 has 15 residues. V was trimmed by 6 bases and J by 3 bases, leaving 17 bases between them. CDR3 in amino acids: CASRTRRIGKETQYF. The CDR3 coding sequence is TGTGCCAGCAGGACCCGGAGGATAGGGAAAGAGACCCAGTACTTC.

This sequence joins TRBV7-6 and TRBJ2-1, with no clear D. V gave up 1 base and J gave up 4 bases, with 8 bases separating them. This CDR3 is 14 amino acids long. CDR1 is SGHVS and CDR2 is FNYEAQ in the germline V gene. The CDR3 is CASSLVGQYNEQFF. In DNA, the CDR3 is TGTGCCAGCAGCTTAGTCGGCCAGTACAATGAGCAGTTCTTC.

The chain couples TRBV6-5 to TRBJ1-1, with D possibly matching TRBD1 (5 bases). The CDR3 has 15 amino acids. V was cut by 5 bases and J by 7 bases, with 20 bases left in between. Germline V gives CDR1 MNHEY, CDR2 SVGAGI. The CDR3 DNA follows: TGTGCCAGCAGTATCTTCGGGACCGTACCGCTTGAAGCTTTCTTT. Protein: CASSIFGTVPLEAFF.

J is TRBJ2-7 and V is TRBV19; possibly TRBD1 for D (6 bases). The CDR3 consists of 13 residues. Per germline, CDR1 LNHDA and CDR2 SQIVND (reference sequence). V lost 5 bases to trimming and J lost 7 bases, with 15 bases between them. CDR3 residues: CASSPLGAREQYF. The DNA for the CDR3 is TGTGCCAGTAGTCCTTTGGGGGCAAGAGAGCAGTACTTC.

The chain uses TRBV29-1 and TRBJ2-2, with unresolved D. Looked up from germline, CDR1 is SQVTM and CDR2 is ANQGSEA. The CDR3 has 12 amino acids. The V gene lost 6 bases and the J gene lost 2 bases, with 7 bases spanning the gap. The CDR3 region has the DNA TGCAGCGTGAGACCCAACACCGGGGAGCTGTTTTTT. It specifies CSVRPNTGELFF.

The V and J genes are TRBV24-1 and TRBJ1-5; no reliable D call. This CDR3 is 14 amino acids long. V was clipped by 2 bases and J by 4 bases, with 8 bases between them. Germline CDR1 reads KGHDR; CDR2 reads SFDVKD. CDR3 residues: CATSDSTENQPQHF. DNA of the CDR3: TGTGCCACCAGTGATTCGACCGAGAATCAGCCCCAGCATTTT.

Only one count was recorded for this clone. V usage is TRBV6-2 or TRBV6-3 and J usage is TRBJ2-5; no clear D. There are 11 residues in the CDR3. Per the germline V gene, CDR1 is MNHEY and CDR2 is SVGEGT. Between the trimmed V and J ends, which lost 2 bases and 5 bases, there was a span of 3 bases. CDR3 nucleotides: TGTGCCAGCAGTTACACTGAGACCCAGTACTTC. It translates to CASSYTETQYF.

This rearrangement joins TRBV7-9 to TRBJ2-3; D is possibly TRBD1 (6 bases). Trimming left V 4 bases short and J 3 bases short, with 11 bases between. This CDR3 has 14 amino acids. Germline assignment: CDR1 SEHNR and CDR2 FQNEAQ (reference sequence). CDR3 protein: CASSSRRGTDTQYF. The CDR3 DNA reads as TGTGCCAGCAGCTCCCGCAGGGGAACAGATACGCAGTATTTT.

This sequence joins TRBV5-5 and TRBJ2-1; D unresolved. Per germline, CDR1 SGHKS and CDR2 YYEKEE (reference sequence). Trimming left V 4 bases short and J 3 bases short, with 8 bases between. CDR3 size: 13 residues. The CDR3 bases are TGTGCCAGCAGCCCTACAGACTACAATGAGCAGTTCTTC. Amino acids: CASSPTDYNEQFF.

This CDR3 is CASSSDPQVSNEKLFF. The CDR3 coding sequence is TGCGCCAGCAGCTCCGACCCTCAGGTGTCCAATGAAAAACTGTTTTTT. This chain uses TRBV5-1 with TRBJ1-4, with D unresolved. The CDR3 totals 16 residues. V shed 3 bases and J shed 5 bases, with 17 bases lying between them. The V gene's germline CDR1 is SGHRS and CDR2 YFSETQ.

This clone was observed a handful of times. The genes are TRBV6-1 and TRBJ2-7, with TRBD1 as a possible D gene (6 bases). CDR3 size: 15 residues. Germline V gene sequence: CDR1 MNHNS, CDR2 SASEGT. The V end was cut by 1 base, the J end by 5 bases, with 15 bases between. The CDR3 coding sequence is TGTGCCAGCAGTGAAGTCCAGGGGCTTAATAACGAGCAGTACTTC. The encoded protein is CASSEVQGLNNEQYF.

The chain links TRBV11-2 to TRBJ2-7; D is possibly TRBD1 or TRBD2 (6 bases each). Trimming shortened V by 5 bases and J by 7 bases, and 18 bases separated the two germline ends. In germline, CDR1 is SGHAT, CDR2 FQNNGV. The CDR3 covers 14 residues. CDR3 loop: CASSPLTGAGEQYF. The CDR3 DNA follows: TGTGCCAGCAGCCCCCTAACGGGGGCGGGGGAGCAGTACTTC.

The rearrangement links TRBV29-1 to TRBJ2-7; 7 bases agree with TRBD2. The V and J ends lost 2 bases and 4 bases, in that order; junction bases with no gene match: 5. The CDR3 extends over 13 amino acids. CDR1 SQVTM and CDR2 ANQGSEA come from the germline V gene. CDR3 sequence reads: CSVEPGGGYEQYF. CDR3 DNA: TGCAGCGTTGAACCGGGAGGTGGTTACGAGCAGTACTTC.

In DNA, the CDR3 is TGTGCCAGTAGTAACCTAGTGGGGGGGCCCACAGATACGCAGTATTTT. Translation: CASSNLVGGPTDTQYF. The chain is built from TRBV19 and TRBJ2-3, with D tentatively TRBD2 (7 bases). V was clipped by 4 bases and J by 2 bases, with 16 bases between them. Germline V CDR1 and CDR2: LNHDA, SQIVND (reference sequence). This CDR3 contains 16 residues. Complete variable domain (other parts from reference TRBV19 and TRBJ2-3): DGGITQSPKYLFRKEGQNVTLSCEQNLNHDAMYWYRQDPGQGLRLIYYSQIVNDFQKGDIAEGYSVSREKKESFPLTVTSAQKNPTAFYLCASSNLVGGPTDTQYFGPGTRLTVL.

This rearrangement joins TRBV5-6 to TRBJ1-3; D ambiguous. CDR3 length: 16 residues. Trimming cost V 5 bases and J 1 base, with 16 bases left between them. The germline V gene encodes CDR1 SGHDT and CDR2 YYEEEE. The CDR3 nucleotides read TGTGCCAGCAGTTTCCGGACGGTCCATTCTGGAAACACCATATATTTT. It is translated as CASSFRTVHSGNTIYF.

The chain combines TRBV11-2 with TRBJ1-4, with D possibly being TRBD1 (6 bases). Between the trimmed V and J ends, which lost 4 bases and 8 bases, there was a span of 17 bases. The CDR3 is 15 amino acids. Germline CDR1 and CDR2: SGHAT and FQNNGV. CDR3 residues: CASSYTTGTREKLFF. The CDR3 region has the DNA TGTGCCAGCAGCTACACAACCGGGACAAGAGAAAAACTGTTTTTT.

Points on this clone: One end of the junction varies from germline; a read error may be responsible. The CDR3 loop is CASSLEGYEAFF. The DNA of the CDR3 is TGTGCCAGCAGTTTAGAGGGGTATGAAGCTTTCTTT. The V call is TRBV11-2, the J call TRBJ1-1; perhaps TRBD1 as D (5 bases). Germline V lookup: CDR1 SGHAT, CDR2 FQNNGV. The CDR3 contains 12 residues. The full variable domain, its missing parts supplied by reference TRBV11-2 and TRBJ1-1, is EAGVAQSPRYKIIEKRQSVAFWCNPISGHATLYWYQQILGQGPKLLIQFQNNGVVDDSQLPKDRFSAERLKGVDSTLKIQPAKLEDSAVYLCASSLEGYEAFFGQGTRLTVV.

The chain employs TRBV3-1 (or the pseudogene TRBV3-2) and TRBJ2-5, with TRBD2 as a possible D gene (5 bases). Trimming took 0 bases from V and 1 from J, leaving 9 bases between them. This CDR3 has 15 residues. Germline assignment: CDR1 LGHDT and CDR2 YNNKEL (reference sequence). In nucleotides, the CDR3 is TGTGCCAGCAGCCAAGATCTAGCCTTCCAAGAGACCCAGTACTTC. It translates to CASSQDLAFQETQYF.

The chain joins TRBV7-3 to TRBJ2-2; the match to TRBD1 covers 7 bases. The CDR3 runs to 16 residues. V shed 5 bases and J 3 bases; nucleotides not matched to a gene: 9. Germline CDR1 is SGHTA and CDR2 is FQGTGA. The CDR3 nucleotides read TGTGCCAGCAGCCCATCCGGGACAGTGGACACCGGGGAGCTGTTTTTT. Its protein is CASSPSGTVDTGELFF.

The CDR3 sequence: CASSRRGPDNGEFF. CDR3 bases: TGTGCCAGCTCACGCAGGGGGCCCGACAATGGGGAGTTCTTC. The V and J genes are TRBV18 and TRBJ2-1, with TRBD1 identical over 8 bases. This CDR3 is built from 14 residues. The germline V gene encodes CDR1 KGHSH and CDR2 LQKENI. J gave up 14 bases and V 4 bases, and 13 bases lay outside the gene matches.

This clone was seen only once. The chain employs TRBV9 and TRBJ1-2, with TRBD1 matching 9 bases. This CDR3 region has 13 residues. The germline gives CDR1 SGDLS, CDR2 YYNGEE. The V and J ends lost 0 bases and 7 bases, in that order; junction bases with no gene match: 1. CDR3 loop: CASSVGQGVGYTF. For the CDR3, the DNA is TGTGCCAGCAGCGTAGGACAGGGGGTTGGCTACACCTTC. Filled out from reference TRBV9 and TRBJ1-2, the complete variable domain reads DSGVTQTPKHLITATGQRVTLRCSPRSGDLSVYWYQQSLDQGLQFLIQYYNGEERAKGNILERFSAQQFPDLHSELNLSSLELGDSALYFCASSVGQGVGYTFGSGTRLTVV.

About this clone: Other DNA sequences in the sample encode the same CDR3. The CDR3 DNA reads as TGTGCCAGCTCCCCCCCGAATCAGCCCCAGCATTTT. It encodes CASSPPNQPQHF. The J gene is TRBJ1-5, the V gene TRBV18; D not certain. The germline V gene encodes CDR1 KGHSH and CDR2 LQKENI. V was clipped by 6 bases and J by 4 bases, with 7 bases between them. The CDR3 is 12 amino acids.